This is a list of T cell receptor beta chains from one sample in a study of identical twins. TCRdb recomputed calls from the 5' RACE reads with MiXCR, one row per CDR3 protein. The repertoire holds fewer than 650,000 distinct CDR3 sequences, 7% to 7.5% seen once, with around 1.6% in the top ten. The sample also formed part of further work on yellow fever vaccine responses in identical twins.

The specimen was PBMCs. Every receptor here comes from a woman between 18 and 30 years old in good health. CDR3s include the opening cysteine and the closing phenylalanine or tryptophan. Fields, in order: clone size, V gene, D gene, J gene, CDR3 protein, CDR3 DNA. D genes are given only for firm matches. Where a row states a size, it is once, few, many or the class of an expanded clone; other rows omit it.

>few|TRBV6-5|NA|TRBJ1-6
CASSYEPTPPLNSPLHF
TGTGCCAGCAGTTACGAACCCACCCCACCCCTTAATTCACCCCTCCACTTT
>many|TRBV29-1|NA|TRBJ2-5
CSVEFPGEGVTQYF
TGCAGCGTTGAATTCCCTGGGGAAGGCGTGACCCAGTACTTC
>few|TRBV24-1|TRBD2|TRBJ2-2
CATMSAGPNTGELFF
TGTGCCACCATGTCAGCGGGACCGAACACCGGGGAGCTGTTTTTT
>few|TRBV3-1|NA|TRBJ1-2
CASSQEGYRDGYTF
TGTGCCAGCAGCCAAGAAGGCTACAGGGATGGCTACACCTTC
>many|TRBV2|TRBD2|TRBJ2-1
CASSGGAVAGVNNEQFF
TGTGCCAGCAGTGGAGGGGCTGTAGCGGGAGTGAACAATGAGCAGTTCTTC
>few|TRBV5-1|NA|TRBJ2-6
CASSLERVGLTGANVLTF
TGCGCCAGCAGCTTGGAGAGGGTCGGACTAACTGGGGCCAACGTCCTGACTTTC
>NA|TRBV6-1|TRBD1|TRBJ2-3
CASSAMDRGSTDTQYF
TGTGCCAGCAGTGCCATGGACAGGGGGAGCACAGATACGCAGTATTTT
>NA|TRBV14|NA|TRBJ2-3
CASSQDLRKWGKGTQYF
TGTGCCAGCAGCCAAGATCTACGGAAATGGGGGAAGGGTACGCAGTATTTT
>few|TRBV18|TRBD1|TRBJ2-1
CASSPPGQGAREQFF
TGTGCCAGCTCACCGCCGGGACAGGGGGCGCGTGAGCAGTTCTTC
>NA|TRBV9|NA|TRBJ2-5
CASSVSSGAETQYF
TGTGCCAGCAGCGTAAGTTCCGGGGCTGAGACCCAGTACTTC
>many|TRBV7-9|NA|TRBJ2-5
CASTPRGASGLRETQYF
TGTGCCAGCACCCCACGGGGCGCTTCAGGGCTTCGAGAGACCCAGTACTTC
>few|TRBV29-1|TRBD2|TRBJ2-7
CSVEDPTSVTYEQYF
TGCAGCGTTGAAGATCCGACTAGCGTCACCTACGAGCAGTACTTC
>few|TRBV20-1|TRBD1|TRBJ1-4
CSASGQGETNEKLFF
TGCAGTGCTTCGGGACAGGGGGAAACTAATGAAAAACTGTTTTTT
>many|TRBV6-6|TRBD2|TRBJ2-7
CASSKGLADEQYF
TGTGCCAGCAGCAAAGGACTAGCGGACGAGCAGTACTTC
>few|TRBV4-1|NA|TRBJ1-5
CASSQGEGWGQPQHF
TGCGCCAGCAGCCAAGGAGAGGGATGGGGGCAGCCCCAGCATTTT
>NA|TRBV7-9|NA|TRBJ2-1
CASSLLGLPYNEQFF
TGTGCCAGCAGCTTACTGGGACTTCCATACAATGAGCAGTTCTTC
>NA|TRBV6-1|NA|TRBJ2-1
CATRVRGGSTYNEQFF
TGTGCCACCAGGGTAAGAGGGGGGAGCACCTACAATGAGCAGTTCTTC
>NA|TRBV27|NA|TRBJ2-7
CASSSLGRRGGQDAYEQYF
TGTGCCAGCAGTTCATTGGGACGTCGGGGCGGCCAGGATGCCTACGAGCAGTACTTC
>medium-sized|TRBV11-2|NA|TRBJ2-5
CASSRGETQYF
TGCGCCAGCAGTCGAGGGGAGACCCAGTACTTC
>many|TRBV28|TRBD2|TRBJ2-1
CASSSPHWAGGNEQFF
TGTGCCAGCAGTTCACCGCATTGGGCGGGAGGCAATGAGCAGTTCTTC
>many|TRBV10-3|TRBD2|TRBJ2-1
CASSIAGWYEQFF
TGTGCCTCTAGTATAGCGGGATGGTATGAGCAGTTCTTC
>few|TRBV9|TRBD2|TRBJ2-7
CASSPRSSGNEQYF
TGTGCCAGCAGCCCCCGGTCTAGCGGGAACGAGCAGTACTTC
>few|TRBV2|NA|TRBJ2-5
CASSERPLGTQYF
TGTGCCAGCAGTGAACGGCCGCTGGGGACCCAGTACTTC
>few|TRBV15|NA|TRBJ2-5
CATSRKETQYF
TGTGCCACCAGCAGAAAGGAGACCCAGTACTTC
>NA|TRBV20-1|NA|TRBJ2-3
CSAPRGYTQYF
TGCAGTGCTCCCAGGGGTTATACGCAGTATTTT
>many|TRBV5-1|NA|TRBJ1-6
CASSLDQNSPLHF
TGCGCCAGCAGCTTGGACCAGAACTCACCCCTCCACTTT
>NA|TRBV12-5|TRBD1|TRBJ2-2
CASGGDSRTGELFF
TGTGCTAGTGGGGGGGACAGTCGCACCGGGGAGCTGTTTTTT
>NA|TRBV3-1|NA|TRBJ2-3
CASSLSTRIRTDTQYF
TGTGCCAGCAGCCTCTCGACTAGGATCCGCACAGATACGCAGTATTTT
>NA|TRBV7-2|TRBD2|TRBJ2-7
CACRAAGVEQYF
TGTGCCTGCAGGGCGGCGGGAGTAGAGCAGTACTTC
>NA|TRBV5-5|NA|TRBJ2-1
CASTQMPGNEQFF
TGTGCCAGCACCCAAATGCCCGGGAATGAGCAGTTCTTC
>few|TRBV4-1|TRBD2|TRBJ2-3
CASSQVSGGSGNTDTQYF
TGCGCCAGCAGCCAAGTATCGGGTGGTAGCGGGAACACAGATACGCAGTATTTT
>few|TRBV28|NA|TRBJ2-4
CASSTGLNIQYF
TGTGCCAGCAGTACAGGTTTAAACATTCAGTACTTC
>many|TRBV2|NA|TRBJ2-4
CASSPPGVSSGNIQYF
TGTGCCAGCAGCCCTCCGGGGGTATCCTCGGGAAACATTCAGTACTTC